Below are 28 T cell receptor beta chains sequenced from a single sample in a study of shared clonotypes between healthy human individuals. The repertoire was sequenced with immunoSEQ multiplex PCR; TCRdb's copy has only in-frame clones and lacks some. The data contain 1.6 million or so clones, approximately 98.5% of them singletons. What was sequenced was naive CD4+ T cells sorted from blood. The subset was: CD45RA+ positively selected. The receptors shown here come from a man under 40 in good health.

This rearrangement joins TRBV18 to TRBJ1-1; D is uncertain. This CDR3 region has 15 residues. V shed 3 bases and J shed 0 bases, with 11 bases lying between them. Germline V gives CDR1 KGHSH, CDR2 LQKENI. CDR3 sequence (DNA): TGTGCCAGCTCACCCTTTGAGGTGGTGAACACTGAAGCTTTCTTT. Translating it yields CASSPFEVVNTEAFF. The complete variable domain, with remaining parts taken from reference TRBV18 and TRBJ1-1, reads NAGVMQNPRHLVRRRGQEARLRCSPMKGHSHVYWYRQLPEEGLKFMVYLQKENIIDESGMPKERFSAEFPKEGPSILRIQQVVRGDSAAYFCASSPFEVVNTEAFFGQGTRLTVV.

The CDR3 DNA follows: TGTGCCATCAGTGACCCCAGGATAGGGCTCGAGCAGTACTTC. The encoded protein is CAISDPRIGLEQYF. The chain recombines TRBV10-3 with TRBJ2-7; D gene uncertain. Germline loops: CDR1 ENHRY, CDR2 SYGVKD. V was cut by 3 bases and J by 6 bases, with 15 bases left in between. The CDR3 consists of 14 residues.

This chain joins TRBV5-6 and TRBJ2-3, with 10 bases lining up with TRBD1. V shed 4 bases and J 2 bases; nucleotides not matched to a gene: 4. This CDR3 region has 15 residues. CDR1 and CDR2 from the germline V gene are SGHDT and YYEEEE. The CDR3 is CASSRTGGTTDTQYF. The CDR3 region has the DNA TGTGCCAGCAGCAGGACAGGGGGTACCACAGATACGCAGTATTTT.

The gene calls are TRBV11-2 and TRBJ2-3; D could derive from TRBD1 or TRBD2 (6 bases each). This CDR3 contains 13 residues. V lost 6 bases and J 4 bases, leaving 11 bases between the germline ends. Germline V CDR1 and CDR2: SGHAT, FQNNGV. The CDR3 DNA reads TGTGCCAGCAGTTTTAGGGGGGCAGATACGCAGTATTTT. Translating gives CASSFRGADTQYF.

The V call is TRBV7-9, the J call TRBJ2-3; D is unclear. The CDR3 totals 15 residues. Trimming removed 5 bases at V and 2 bases at J, with 14 bases between. CDR1 and CDR2 (germline): SEHNR, FQNEAQ (reference sequence). CDR3 region: CASSLVQRPTDTQYF. CDR3 in DNA: TGTGCCAGCAGCCTCGTACAACGGCCCACAGATACGCAGTATTTT.

The chain has TRBV6-1 and TRBJ2-7; 10 bases match TRBD1. This CDR3 comprises 15 residues. Germline assignment: CDR1 MNHNS and CDR2 SASEGT. V shed 0 bases, J shed 8 bases, and the junction held 7 bases outside the gene matches. CDR3 protein: CASSEAPGQGFKQYF. In DNA form, the CDR3 reads TGTGCCAGCAGTGAAGCCCCGGGACAGGGGTTTAAGCAGTACTTC.

This clone appeared once. The CDR3, as DNA: TGTGCCAGCAGCTTGGCGGGAGGCGAAGATACGCAGTATTTT. Encoded protein: CASSLAGGEDTQYF. The chain combines TRBV5-4 with TRBJ2-3; 7 positions match TRBD2. This CDR3 contains 14 residues. Germline V gene sequence: CDR1 SGHNT, CDR2 YYREEE (reference sequence). The junction had 3 bases not matched to a gene; V was cut back by 0 bases and J by 5 bases.

The chain recombines TRBV5-1 with TRBJ2-1; TRBD1 aligns across 7 bases. Germline V gene sequence: CDR1 SGHRS, CDR2 YFSETQ. The junction had 3 bases not matched to a gene; V was cut back by 2 bases and J by 7 bases. The CDR3 is 13 residues long. Here the CDR3 reads CASSFQGVNEQFF. The DNA of the CDR3 is TGCGCCAGCAGCTTTCAGGGGGTGAATGAGCAGTTCTTC.

V usage is TRBV5-1 and J usage is TRBJ2-3; D is possibly TRBD1 (6 bases). V was pared by 4 bases and J by 0 bases, with 21 bases between. This CDR3 has 18 residues. Per the germline V gene, CDR1 is SGHRS and CDR2 is YFSETQ. CDR3 loop: CASSPLLGRGRSTDTQYF. The CDR3 coding sequence is TGCGCCAGCAGCCCGCTCCTCGGCAGGGGAAGGAGCACAGATACGCAGTATTTT.

This chain links TRBV5-4 with TRBJ2-5, with D possibly being TRBD2 (6 bases). Germline CDR1 is SGHNT and CDR2 is YYREEE (reference sequence). The V gene lost 4 bases and the J gene lost 5 bases, with 27 bases spanning the gap. This CDR3 is built from 18 residues. Here the CDR3 reads CASSPGGSGLESAETQYF. CDR3 nucleotide sequence: TGTGCCAGCAGCCCCGGAGGGTCTGGGCTCGAGTCGGCGGAGACCCAGTACTTC. Using reference TRBV5-4 and TRBJ2-5 for the parts outside the CDR3, the full variable domain is ETGVTQSPTHLIKTRGQQVTLRCSSQSGHNTVSWYQQALGQGPQFIFQYYREEENGRGNFPPRFSGLQFPNYSSELNVNALELDDSALYLCASSPGGSGLESAETQYFGPGTRLLVL.

The genes are TRBV25-1 and TRBJ2-1; D unresolved. V was pared by 7 bases and J by 2 bases, with 15 bases between. Germline V lookup: CDR1 MGHDK, CDR2 SYGVNS. The CDR3 extends over 15 amino acids. CDR3: CASTPPGLAYNEQFF. The DNA of the CDR3 is TGTGCCAGCACGCCCCCCGGATTGGCCTACAATGAGCAGTTCTTC.

The chain combines TRBV6-5 with TRBJ1-4, with 9 bases lining up with TRBD1. With V trimmed by 6 bases and J by 3 bases, 5 bases remained unmatched. Germline CDR1 reads MNHEY; CDR2 reads SVGAGI. The CDR3 length is 15 residues. The CDR3 loop is CASRGQGGPNEKLFF. The CDR3 DNA sequence: TGTGCCAGCAGGGGACAGGGCGGACCTAATGAAAAACTGTTTTTT.

The rearrangement uses TRBV19 and TRBJ2-1, with D tentatively TRBD1 (5 bases). V gave up 4 bases and J gave up 4 bases, with 8 bases separating them. The germline gives CDR1 LNHDA, CDR2 SQIVND (reference sequence). This CDR3 has 13 residues. This chain's CDR3 is CASSRSGYNEQFF. The CDR3 DNA reads as TGTGCCAGTAGTAGATCAGGGTACAATGAGCAGTTCTTC.

The chain recombines TRBV10-1 with TRBJ2-7; weak D call: TRBD2 (6 bases). The CDR3 contains 13 residues. From germline, CDR1 is WNHNN and CDR2 SYGVQD (reference sequence). Trimming took 0 bases from V and 10 from J, leaving 13 bases between them. The DNA of the CDR3 is TGCGCCAGCAGTGAGTCGGGAGGACTCCTACAGTACTTC. Translated: CASSESGGLLQYF.

Comment on this clone: Other DNA sequences in the same sample also yield this CDR3. The V gene is TRBV5-4, the J gene TRBJ2-5, with TRBD2 as a possible D gene (6 bases). Germline CDR1 and CDR2: SGHNT and YYREEE (reference sequence). Trimming stripped 5 bases from V and 0 bases from J, with 8 bases between. This CDR3 spans 13 amino acids. The CDR3 region is CASSRDYQETQYF. The CDR3 DNA is TGTGCCAGCAGTCGGGACTACCAAGAGACCCAGTACTTC.

This clone came up once. CDR3 amino acids: CASSYWASGTEQFF. The CDR3 region has the DNA TGTGCCAGCAGCTACTGGGCTAGCGGGACTGAGCAGTTCTTC. The chain has TRBV9 and TRBJ2-1, with TRBD2 matching 9 bases. This CDR3 region has 14 residues. J was trimmed by 9 bases and V by 4 bases; bases with no gene match: 8. Germline values: CDR1 SGDLS, CDR2 YYNGEE.

The chain is built from TRBV10-1 and TRBJ2-3, with D unresolved. Trimming left V 0 bases short and J 0 bases short, with 13 bases between. The germline V gene has CDR1 WNHNN and CDR2 SYGVQD (reference sequence). The CDR3 loop spans 17 amino acids. CDR3 sequence (DNA): TGCGCCAGCAGTGAGTCGGGTCGGGCCTTTAGCACAGATACGCAGTATTTT. Amino acid sequence: CASSESGRAFSTDTQYF.

The genes are TRBV5-4 and TRBJ1-4; D might be TRBD1 (6 bases). CDR3 length: 14 amino acids. V lost 4 bases and J 0 bases, leaving 7 bases between the germline ends. Germline CDR1 is SGHNT and CDR2 is YYREEE (reference sequence). CDR3 in amino acids: CASSQGSTNEKLFF. Here the CDR3 DNA reads TGTGCCAGCAGCCAGGGGTCAACTAATGAAAAACTGTTTTTT.

The chain is built from TRBV5-1 and TRBJ2-3, with unresolved D. Germline loops: CDR1 SGHRS, CDR2 YFSETQ. V lost 4 bases, J lost 0 bases, and 12 bases lay in between. This CDR3 has 15 amino acids. CDR3 DNA: TGCGCCAGCAGCACTCAGTTGCTCAGCACAGATACGCAGTATTTT. Its protein is CASSTQLLSTDTQYF.

The sample holds one count of this clone. The rearrangement uses TRBV19 and TRBJ1-5; tentative D call: TRBD1 (5 bases). The germline V and J ends were trimmed by 5 bases and 6 bases, with 20 bases remaining between them. The CDR3 has 16 residues. In germline, CDR1 is LNHDA, CDR2 SQIVND (reference sequence). CDR3 sequence: CASSLGGVGVAQPQHF. CDR3 nucleotides: TGTGCCAGTAGTCTCGGGGGGGTAGGGGTCGCTCAGCCCCAGCATTTT.

This chain uses TRBV6-6 with TRBJ1-2, with TRBD1 matching 7 bases. Looked up from germline, CDR1 is MNHNY and CDR2 is SVGAGI (reference sequence). Trimming removed 6 bases from V and 2 bases from J; junction bases left unmatched: 6. This CDR3 is built from 14 residues. CDR3 nucleotide sequence: TGTGCCAGCAGCCTAGGGGGCGCCAACTATGGCTACACCTTC. Encoded protein: CASSLGGANYGYTF.

V usage is TRBV7-8 and J usage is TRBJ1-4; D gene uncertain. CDR1 is SGHVS, CDR2 FQNEAQ, per germline. V dropped 1 base and J dropped 3 bases, with 6 bases sitting between them. This CDR3 is built from 14 residues. The CDR3 reads CASSLVPANEKLFF. The CDR3 DNA follows: TGTGCCAGCAGCTTAGTTCCGGCTAATGAAAAACTGTTTTTT.

The rearrangement joins TRBV30 to TRBJ2-1, with a weak D call TRBD1 (5 bases). In germline, CDR1 is GTSNPN, CDR2 SVGIG (reference sequence). The CDR3 runs to 17 residues. V was clipped by 2 bases and J by 0 bases, with 17 bases between them. CDR3 sequence (DNA): TGTGCCTGGAGTCGATACCCAGGGCCTAGCTCCTACAATGAGCAGTTCTTC. Protein product: CAWSRYPGPSSYNEQFF.

The J gene is TRBJ1-1, the V gene TRBV27; the D gene is possibly TRBD1 (6 bases). Trimming pared 5 bases from V and 4 bases from J, leaving 14 bases between. In germline, CDR1 is MNHEY, CDR2 SMNVEV (reference sequence). The CDR3 runs 14 residues. The CDR3, as DNA: TGTGCCAGCAGTCCGACAGGTTTATTCACTGAAGCTTTCTTT. It is translated as CASSPTGLFTEAFF.

This rearrangement joins TRBV2 to TRBJ2-2; 11 bases align to TRBD1. This CDR3 is 15 amino acids long. Per the germline V gene, CDR1 is SNHLY and CDR2 is FYNNEI. The V segment lost 5 bases and the J segment 6 bases; nucleotides outside the gene matches: 5. CDR3 amino acids: CASSPDRGLAGELFF. The DNA for the CDR3 is TGTGCCAGCAGTCCGGACAGGGGGCTGGCCGGGGAGCTGTTTTTT.

This chain links TRBV5-1 with TRBJ2-3; no firm D call. The CDR3 extends over 14 amino acids. The germline V and J ends were trimmed by 0 bases and 2 bases, with 7 bases remaining between them. Germline V gives CDR1 SGHRS, CDR2 YFSETQ. The CDR3 nucleotides are TGCGCCAGCAGCTTGGCACAAATCACAGATACGCAGTATTTT. It yields the protein CASSLAQITDTQYF.

The chain recombines TRBV5-1 with TRBJ2-1; the match to TRBD2 covers 11 bases. Germline V gene data show CDR1 as SGHRS and CDR2 as YFSETQ. CDR3 size: 14 residues. Trimming removed 2 bases from V and 9 bases from J; junction bases left unmatched: 4. Here the CDR3 reads CASSFSGTSGEQFF. CDR3 nucleotides: TGCGCCAGCAGCTTTTCCGGGACTAGCGGTGAGCAGTTCTTC.

The chain has TRBV6-1 and TRBJ1-1; 9 bases are a match to TRBD1. V dropped 4 bases and J dropped 6; count of bases not matched to a gene: 9. The CDR3 loop spans 15 amino acids. In germline, CDR1 is MNHNS, CDR2 SASEGT. Here the CDR3 DNA reads TGTGCCAGCAGTGTGGACAGGGGTCTTCAATCTGAAGCTTTCTTT. Translated: CASSVDRGLQSEAFF.